This T cell receptor (beta chain) was obtained from a study of human T cells and chemical hapten exposure. Study-wide points: PT1 expanded TCR counts and patch test score correlated positively.

This sample's time point: patch test 1, 2 weeks after DPC sensitization. Treatment here: therapeutic diphenylcyclopropenone sensitization with weekly scalp DPC. Notes on this clonotype: Its matching antigen is unknown.

Trimming at V came to 1 base and at J to 5 bases, leaving 4 bases not matched to a gene. CDR3 length equals 14 residues. Germline V gene lookup returns CDR1 KGHSH and CDR2 LQKENI. Individual cDNA molecules had unique molecular identifiers attached to them by the library. MiXCR, run by TCRdb on the RACE reads, gives a single entry per CDR3 protein. The top ten hold around 1.5% of the sample, which has tens of thousands of distinct CDR3 sequences, over 6% seen once. The specimen comprised whole blood, sampled in connection with sensitization to the hapten diphenylcyclopropenone (DPC). The sequence was collected from a woman aged 30 to 39 with alopecia areata. Some clones in this sample may be carry-over from other donors' samples. The chain carries TRBV18 and TRBJ1-1, with 7 bases that match TRBD1. The CDR3 spells CASSPRQGETEAFF. DNA of the CDR3: TGTGCCAGCTCACCACGACAGGGTGAGACTGAAGCTTTCTTT.